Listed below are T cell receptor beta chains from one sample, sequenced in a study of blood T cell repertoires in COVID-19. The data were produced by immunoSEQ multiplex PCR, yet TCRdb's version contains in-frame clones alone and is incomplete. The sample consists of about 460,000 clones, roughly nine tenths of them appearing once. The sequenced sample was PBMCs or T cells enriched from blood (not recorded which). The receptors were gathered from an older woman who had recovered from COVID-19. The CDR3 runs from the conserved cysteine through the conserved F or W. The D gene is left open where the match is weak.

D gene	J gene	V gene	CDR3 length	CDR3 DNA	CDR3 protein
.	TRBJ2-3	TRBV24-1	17	TGTGCCACCAGTGATTCGAAAACAGCAGTGGTCACAGATACGCAGTATTTT	CATSDSKTAVVTDTQYF
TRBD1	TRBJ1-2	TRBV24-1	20	TGTGCCACCAGTGATTCCACGGTTCACCCGGGACAGGGCGCTAACTATGGCTACACCTTC	CATSDSTVHPGQGANYGYTF
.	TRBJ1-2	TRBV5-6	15	TGTGCCAGCAGCGCCCCAGGGGCAGGGAACTATGGCTACACCTTC	CASSAPGAGNYGYTF
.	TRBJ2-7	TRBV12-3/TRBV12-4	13	TGTGCCAGCAGTTTTTGGGGGGACTACGAGCAGTACTTC	CASSFWGDYEQYF
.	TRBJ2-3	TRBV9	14	TGTGCCAGCAGCGTTACACCCAGCACAGATACGCAGTATTTT	CASSVTPSTDTQYF
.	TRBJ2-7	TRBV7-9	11	TGTGCCAGCAGCTTCAGTTACGAGCAGTACTTC	CASSFSYEQYF
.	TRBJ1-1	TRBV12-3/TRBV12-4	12	TGTGCCAGCAGTCTAACGGGGGTTGAAGCTTTCTTT	CASSLTGVEAFF
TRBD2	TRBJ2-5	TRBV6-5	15	TGTGCCAGCAGGGCTTCTAGCGGGGGGGCGGAGACCCAGTACTTC	CASRASSGGAETQYF
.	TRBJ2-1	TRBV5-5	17	TGTGCCAGCAGCTTTCTAGGAGGGAGCGTCGCAAGTGGTGAGCAGTTCTTC	CASSFLGGSVASGEQFF
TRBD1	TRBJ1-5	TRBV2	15	TGTGCCAGCAGTGAACAACAGGGGAGCAATCAGCCCCAGCATTTT	CASSEQQGSNQPQHF
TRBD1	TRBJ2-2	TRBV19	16	TGTGCCAGTAGTATCCTAGGACAGGGTAACACCGGGGAGCTGTTTTTT	CASSILGQGNTGELFF
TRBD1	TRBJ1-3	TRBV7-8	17	TGTGCCAGCAGCTTAGGGGACAGGCTGCCACCTGGAAACACCATATATTTT	CASSLGDRLPPGNTIYF
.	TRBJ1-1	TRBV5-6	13	TGTGCCAGCAGCATCGCAGGTTTGACTGAAGCTTTCTTT	CASSIAGLTEAFF
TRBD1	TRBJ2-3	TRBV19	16	TGTGCCAGTAGTGCCGACAGGGAATGGTTCCCAGATACGCAGTATTTT	CASSADREWFPDTQYF
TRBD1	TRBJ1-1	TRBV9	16	TGTGCCAGCAGCGTAGCAGGGACAGGGGGGAACACTGAAGCTTTCTTT	CASSVAGTGGNTEAFF
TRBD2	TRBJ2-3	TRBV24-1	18	TGTGCCACCAGTGATTTGGCGGGGGGCCGGTGGGGCACAGATACGCAGTATTTT	CATSDLAGGRWGTDTQYF